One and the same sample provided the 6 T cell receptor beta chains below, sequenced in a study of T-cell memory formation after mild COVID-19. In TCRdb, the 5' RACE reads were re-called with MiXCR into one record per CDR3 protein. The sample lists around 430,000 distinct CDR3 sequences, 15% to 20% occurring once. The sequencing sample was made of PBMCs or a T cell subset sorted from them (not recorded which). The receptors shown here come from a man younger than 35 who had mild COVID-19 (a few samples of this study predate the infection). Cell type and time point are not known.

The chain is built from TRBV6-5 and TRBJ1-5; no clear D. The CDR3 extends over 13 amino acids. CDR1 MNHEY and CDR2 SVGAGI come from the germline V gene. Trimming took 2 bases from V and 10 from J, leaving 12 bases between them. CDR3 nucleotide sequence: TGTGCCAGCAGTTACAAGGGTTTCCACCCCCAGCATTTT. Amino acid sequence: CASSYKGFHPQHF.

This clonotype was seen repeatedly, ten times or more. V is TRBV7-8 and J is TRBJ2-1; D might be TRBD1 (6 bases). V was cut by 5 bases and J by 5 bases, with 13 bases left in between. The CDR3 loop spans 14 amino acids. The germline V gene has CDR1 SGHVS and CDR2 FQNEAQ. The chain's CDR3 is CASSPRTANNEQFF. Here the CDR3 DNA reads TGTGCCAGCAGCCCACGGACAGCTAACAATGAGCAGTTCTTC.

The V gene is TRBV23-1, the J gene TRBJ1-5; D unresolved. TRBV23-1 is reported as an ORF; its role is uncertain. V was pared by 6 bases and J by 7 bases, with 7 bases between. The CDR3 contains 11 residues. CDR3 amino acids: CASRDQQPQHF. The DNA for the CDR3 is TGCGCCAGCAGGGACCAACAGCCCCAGCATTTT.

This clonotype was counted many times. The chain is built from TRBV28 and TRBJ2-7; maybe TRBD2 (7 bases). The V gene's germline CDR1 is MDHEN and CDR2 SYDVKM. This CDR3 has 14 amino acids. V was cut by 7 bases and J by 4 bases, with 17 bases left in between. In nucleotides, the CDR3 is TGTGCCAGCACGATGGGAGGGACACCTTACGAGCAGTACGTC. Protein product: CASTMGGTPYEQYV.

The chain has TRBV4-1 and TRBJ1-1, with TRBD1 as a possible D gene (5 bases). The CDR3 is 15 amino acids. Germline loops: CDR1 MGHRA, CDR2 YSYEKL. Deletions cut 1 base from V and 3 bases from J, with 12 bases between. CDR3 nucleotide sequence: TGCGCCAGCAGCCAAGCCGGGGGAGGGGACACTGAAGCTTTCTTT. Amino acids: CASSQAGGGDTEAFF.

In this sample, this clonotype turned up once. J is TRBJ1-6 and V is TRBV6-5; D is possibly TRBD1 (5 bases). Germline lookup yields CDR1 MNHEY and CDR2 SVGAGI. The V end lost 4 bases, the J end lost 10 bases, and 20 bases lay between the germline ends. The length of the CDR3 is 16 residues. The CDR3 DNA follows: TGTGCCAGCAGTTTACAGGCCCTAGCAGGAAAATCACCCCTCCACTTT. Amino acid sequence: CASSLQALAGKSPLHF.